Below, 6 T cell receptor beta chains from the same sample are listed, as sequenced in a study of shared T cell receptors in the human thymus. Method: immunoSEQ multiplex PCR; TCRdb's copy keeps in-frame clones and lacks some. Seen here are hundreds of thousands of clones, roughly 88% observed once, and the top ten hold approximately 0.01%. These data were also reused for a study on human thymus T cells.

The sample was thymocytes. The receptors stem from a boy in the first two years of life with a congenital heart defect.

This chain uses TRBV30 with TRBJ2-3, with D possibly matching TRBD1 (6 bases). V lost 2 bases and J 2 bases, leaving 14 bases between the germline ends. Germline values: CDR1 GTSNPN, CDR2 SVGIG (reference sequence). The CDR3 spans 15 residues. CDR3 in DNA: TGTGCCTGGAGTCTAATGGGACATGACACAGATACGCAGTATTTT. It specifies CAWSLMGHDTDTQYF.

The V and J genes are TRBV9 and TRBJ2-5; D gene unclear. V was pared by 0 bases and J by 1 base, with 10 bases between. Looked up from germline, CDR1 is SGDLS and CDR2 is YYNGEE. The CDR3 spans 15 residues. The CDR3 region is CASSVGVQPQETQYF. In DNA form, the CDR3 reads TGTGCCAGCAGCGTAGGGGTACAGCCCCAAGAGACCCAGTACTTC.

This clone was seen a single time. The chain joins TRBV27 to TRBJ2-7, with D maybe TRBD1 (6 bases). V was clipped by 5 bases and J by 3 bases, with 17 bases between them. In germline, CDR1 is MNHEY, CDR2 SMNVEV (reference sequence). The CDR3 is made up of 15 amino acids. The CDR3: CASSNGQYPIYEQYF. In DNA form, the CDR3 reads TGTGCCAGCAGTAACGGACAGTACCCAATCTACGAGCAGTACTTC.

In this sample, this clone turned up once. The chain links TRBV10-2 to TRBJ2-7, with 7 bases fitting TRBD2. Germline V lookup: CDR1 WSHSY, CDR2 SAAADI. With V trimmed by 7 bases and J by 6 bases, 3 bases remained unmatched. The CDR3 has 11 residues. The CDR3 sequence: CASMGRGEQYF. CDR3 nucleotides: TGCGCCAGCATGGGGAGGGGCGAGCAGTACTTC.

The chain links TRBV5-6 to TRBJ1-5; the D gene is possibly TRBD1 (5 bases). This CDR3 contains 16 residues. V was cut by 1 base and J by 0 bases, with 11 bases left in between. CDR1 and CDR2 (germline): SGHDT, YYEEEE. The CDR3 sequence is CASSLWGGYSNQPQHF. The CDR3 bases are TGTGCCAGCAGCTTGTGGGGCGGTTATAGCAATCAGCCCCAGCATTTT.

This chain connects TRBV18 to TRBJ2-7; TRBD2 aligns across 8 bases. Germline V gene data show CDR1 as KGHSH and CDR2 as LQKENI. CDR3 size: 16 residues. V lost 3 bases and J lost 0; bases outside the gene matches: 7. The CDR3 bases are TGTGCCAGCTCACCTAGCGGGAAAGATCGCTCCTACGAGCAGTACTTC. This gives the protein CASSPSGKDRSYEQYF. Full variable domain (outside the CDR3, taken from reference TRBV18 and TRBJ2-7): NAGVMQNPRHLVRRRGQEARLRCSPMKGHSHVYWYRQLPEEGLKFMVYLQKENIIDESGMPKERFSAEFPKEGPSILRIQQVVRGDSAAYFCASSPSGKDRSYEQYFGPGTRLTVT.